This T cell receptor (beta chain) was found in a study of control samples from healthy donors and cancer patients. TCRdb's copy holds only in-frame clones and misses some; the assay was immunoSEQ multiplex PCR. The table has a few hundred thousand clones, 90% seen once. There are 16 residues in the CDR3. With V trimmed by 0 bases and J by 6 bases, 8 bases remained unmatched. In germline, CDR1 is MNHEY, CDR2 SVGAGI. This sequence was found in a man aged 35 to 55 with head and neck cancer. The sequenced sample consisted of PBMCs. The chain joins TRBV6-5 to TRBJ1-5; the match to TRBD1 covers 7 bases. This CDR3 is CASSYSPTGSGQPQHF. As DNA, the CDR3 is TGTGCCAGCAGTTACTCCCCGACAGGGTCGGGTCAGCCCCAGCATTTT.